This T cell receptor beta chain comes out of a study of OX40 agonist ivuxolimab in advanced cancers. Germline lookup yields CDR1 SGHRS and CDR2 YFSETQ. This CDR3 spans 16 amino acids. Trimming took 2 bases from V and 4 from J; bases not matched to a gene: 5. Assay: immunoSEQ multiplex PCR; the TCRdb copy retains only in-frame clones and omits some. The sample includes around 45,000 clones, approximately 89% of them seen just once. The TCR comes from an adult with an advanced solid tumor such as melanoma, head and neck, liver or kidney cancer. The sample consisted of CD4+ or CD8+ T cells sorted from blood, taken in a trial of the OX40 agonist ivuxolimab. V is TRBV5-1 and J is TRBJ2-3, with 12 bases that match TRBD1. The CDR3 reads CASSLAGTGGSDTQYF. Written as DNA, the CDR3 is TGCGCCAGCAGCTTAGCCGGGACAGGGGGCTCAGATACGCAGTATTTT.